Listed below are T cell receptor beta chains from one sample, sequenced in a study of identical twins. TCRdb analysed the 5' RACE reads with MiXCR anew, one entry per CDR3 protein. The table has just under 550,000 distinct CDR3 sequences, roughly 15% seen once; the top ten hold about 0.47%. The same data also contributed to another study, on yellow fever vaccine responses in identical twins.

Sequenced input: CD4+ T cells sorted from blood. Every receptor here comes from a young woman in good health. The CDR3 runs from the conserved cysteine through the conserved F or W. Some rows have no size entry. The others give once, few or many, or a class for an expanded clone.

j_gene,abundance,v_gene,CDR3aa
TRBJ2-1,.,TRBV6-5,CASSYSGARNEQFF
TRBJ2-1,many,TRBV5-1,CASSLRGGLSYNEQFF
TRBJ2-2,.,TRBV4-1,CASSRGTGDWNTGELFF
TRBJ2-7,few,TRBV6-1,CASRTTGGFYEQYF
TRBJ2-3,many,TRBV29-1,CSAGTSGNVDTQYF
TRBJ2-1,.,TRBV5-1,CASSLRLTEDDEQFF
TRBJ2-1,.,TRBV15,CATSSSTGRNEQFF
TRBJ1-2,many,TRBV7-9,CASSPTGVEGYTF
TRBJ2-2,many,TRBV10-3,CATRRGPNTGELFF
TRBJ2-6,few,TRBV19,CASRRQVRGNVLTF
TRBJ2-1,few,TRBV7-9,CASSLEGTNNEQFF
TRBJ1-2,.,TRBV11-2,CASSPRDRVKGYTF
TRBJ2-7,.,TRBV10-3,CAISESTSFYEQYF
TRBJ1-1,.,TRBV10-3,CAISDSERGTEAFF
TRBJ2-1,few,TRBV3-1,CASSPWGYNEQFF
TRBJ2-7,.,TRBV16,CASMRTEPYEQYF
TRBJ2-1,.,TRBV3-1,CASSQEKFLAGVNEQFF
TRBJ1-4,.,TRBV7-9,CASSITGTGAPKLFF
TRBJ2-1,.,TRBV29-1,CSVALWGAEQFF
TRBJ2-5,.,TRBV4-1,CASSPPGKQETQYF
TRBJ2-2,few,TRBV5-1,CASSLSSGSLNTGELFF
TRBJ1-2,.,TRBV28,CASTTDGRNYGYTF
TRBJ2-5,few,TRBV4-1,CASSQEEALAGMETQYF
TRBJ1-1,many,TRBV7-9,CASSFRHAEAFF
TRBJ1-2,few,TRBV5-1,CASSVSGQPNYGYTF
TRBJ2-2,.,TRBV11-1,CASSHGTGYTGELFF
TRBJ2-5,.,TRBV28,CASNLVGYQETQYF
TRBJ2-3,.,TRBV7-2,CASSFGGPSTDTQYF
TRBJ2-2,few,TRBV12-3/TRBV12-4,CASTPRTGEFGELFF
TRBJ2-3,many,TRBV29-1,CSATSGGYSTDTQYF
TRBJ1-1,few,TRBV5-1,CASSRGQGLNTEAFF
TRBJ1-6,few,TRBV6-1,CASSRRQISYNSPLHF
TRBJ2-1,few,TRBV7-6,CASSLMGNEQFF
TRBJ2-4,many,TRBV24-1,CATSQTGTKNIQYF
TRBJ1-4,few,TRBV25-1,CASSSGPNMGNEKLFF
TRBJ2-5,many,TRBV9,CASSPRGVQETQYF
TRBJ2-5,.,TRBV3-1,CASSQERGDHETQYF
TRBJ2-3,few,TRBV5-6,CASSFPQGSTDTQYF
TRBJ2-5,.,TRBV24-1,CATGPRGPEETQYF
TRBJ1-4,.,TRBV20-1,CSATTRGEKLFF
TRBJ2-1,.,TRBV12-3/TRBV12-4,CASRQFLGGPVQFF
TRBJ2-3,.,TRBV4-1,CASSHLLAGFTDTQYF
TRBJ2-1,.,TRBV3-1,CASSVDGSSYNEQFF
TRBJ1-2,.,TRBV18,CASSPPTGGYGYTF
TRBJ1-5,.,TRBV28,CASSYPGQGSNQPQHF
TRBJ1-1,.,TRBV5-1,CASSGGTAFTEAFF
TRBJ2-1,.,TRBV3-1,CASSQVGGYYNEQFF
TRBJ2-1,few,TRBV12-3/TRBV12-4,CASREPGSYNEQFF